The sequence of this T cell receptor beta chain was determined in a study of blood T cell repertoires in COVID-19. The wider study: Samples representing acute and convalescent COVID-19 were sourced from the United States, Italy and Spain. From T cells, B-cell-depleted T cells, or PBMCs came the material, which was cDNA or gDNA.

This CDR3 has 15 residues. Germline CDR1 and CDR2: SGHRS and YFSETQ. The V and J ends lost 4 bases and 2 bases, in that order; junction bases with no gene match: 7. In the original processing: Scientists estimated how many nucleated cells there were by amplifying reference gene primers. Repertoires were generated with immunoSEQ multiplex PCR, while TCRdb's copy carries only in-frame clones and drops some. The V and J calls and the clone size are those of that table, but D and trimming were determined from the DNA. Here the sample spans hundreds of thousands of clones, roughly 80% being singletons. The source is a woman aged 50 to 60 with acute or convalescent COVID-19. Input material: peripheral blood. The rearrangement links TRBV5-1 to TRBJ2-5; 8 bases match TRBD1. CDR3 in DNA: TGCGCCAGCAGCGTGGGACAGGTGGAGCAAGAGACCCAGTACTTC. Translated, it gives CASSVGQVEQETQYF.